This T cell receptor (beta chain) originates from a study of Graves' ophthalmopathy and Graves' hyperthyroidism. The sequenced template was RNA, covering the TCR beta CDR3 region. A first-round RT-PCR used HTBI primers, followed by a second-round multiplex PCR. TCRdb passed the multiplex PCR reads through MiXCR, listing each CDR3 protein once. The sample records hundreds of thousands of distinct CDR3 sequences, 22% being singletons. This clonotype has only a few counts. The antigen is unknown. Stable hyperthyroidism was defined by absence of ophthalmopathy within 18 months of follow-up. This CDR3 is built from 13 residues. Germline values: CDR1 MDHEN, CDR2 SYDVKM. The V gene lost 11 bases and the J gene lost 7 bases, with 15 bases spanning the gap. Study conclusions and caveats: The authors also found most expanded thyroid clonotypes above 0.001 frequency in blood.

The V and J genes are TRBV28 and TRBJ1-6, with D perhaps matching TRBD1 (6 bases). The clonotype was recovered from a woman between 18 and 30 years old with stable Graves' hyperthyroidism. Some clones in this sample may be carry-over from other donors' samples. The material sequenced was peripheral blood. In DNA, the CDR3 is TGTGCCCTCAGTGAGGGGGTGAATTCACCCCTCCACTTT. Protein sequence: CALSEGVNSPLHF.